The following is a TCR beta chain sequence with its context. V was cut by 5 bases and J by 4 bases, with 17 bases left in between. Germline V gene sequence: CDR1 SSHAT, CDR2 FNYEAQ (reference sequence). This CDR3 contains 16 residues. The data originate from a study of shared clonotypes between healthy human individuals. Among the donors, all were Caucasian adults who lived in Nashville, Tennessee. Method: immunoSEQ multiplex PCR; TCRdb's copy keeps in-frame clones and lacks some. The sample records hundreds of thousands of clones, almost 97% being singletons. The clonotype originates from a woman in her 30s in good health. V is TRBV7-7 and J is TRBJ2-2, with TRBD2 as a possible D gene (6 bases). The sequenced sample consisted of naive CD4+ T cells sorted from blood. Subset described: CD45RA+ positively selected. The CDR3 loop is CASSPSSDSVTGELFF. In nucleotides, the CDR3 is TGTGCCAGCAGCCCTTCTAGCGACTCGGTCACCGGGGAGCTGTTTTTT.